This T cell receptor beta chain was captured by sequencing in a study of OX40 agonist ivuxolimab in advanced cancers. Findings and caveats of the study: Clonal expansion from baseline to week 6 occurred in both CD4+ and CD8+ T cells. CD4+ T cells averaged fewer expanded clones than CD8+ T cells.

J lost 8 bases, V lost 4 bases, and 12 bases had no gene match. The CDR3 covers 16 residues. CDR1 SGHRS and CDR2 YFSETQ come from the germline V gene. The sample holds a few counts of this clone. Its antigen is not identified. Sequencing used immunoSEQ multiplex PCR; TCRdb keeps in-frame clones, though not all of them. The sample includes 50,000 to 55,000 clones, about 81% of them seen just once. The specimen comprised CD4+ or CD8+ T cells sorted from blood, sampled in a trial of the OX40 agonist ivuxolimab. This chain links TRBV5-1 with TRBJ2-2; 9 bases agree with TRBD2. The TCR originated in an adult with an advanced solid tumor such as melanoma, head and neck, liver or kidney cancer. The CDR3 loop reads CASSPEGSGGSGELFF. CDR3 sequence (DNA): TGCGCCAGCAGCCCCGAGGGTAGCGGGGGATCGGGGGAGCTGTTTTTT.